Listed below are T cell receptor beta chains from one sample, sequenced in a study of shared clonotypes between healthy human individuals. Assay used: immunoSEQ multiplex PCR; TCRdb lists only in-frame clones, some missing. The table shows some 980,000 clones, with approximately 80% occurring only once. Sequencing was carried out using memory CD4+ T cells sorted from blood. Receptors were obtained from a man in his late teens or twenties in good health. The CDR3 runs from the conserved cysteine through the conserved F or W. The D gene is left open where the match is weak. A clone size is listed for some rows: how often the clone was seen (once, few, many), or a class if it is expanded.

clone size: NA; J gene: TRBJ1-4; V gene: TRBV18; D gene: NA; CDR3 protein: CASSPGESPGKLFF; CDR3 DNA: TGTGCCAGCTCACCGGGGGAGAGCCCCGGAAAACTGTTTTTT
clone size: NA; J gene: TRBJ2-7; V gene: TRBV7-9; D gene: TRBD1; CDR3 protein: CASSLEGTGPPYEQYF; CDR3 DNA: TGTGCCAGCAGCTTAGAGGGGACAGGGCCACCTTACGAGCAGTACTTC
clone size: NA; J gene: TRBJ2-7; V gene: TRBV4-1; D gene: TRBD1; CDR3 protein: CASSGTGSYEQYF; CDR3 DNA: TGCGCCAGCAGCGGGACAGGCAGCTACGAGCAGTACTTC
clone size: few; J gene: TRBJ2-5; V gene: TRBV4-1; D gene: TRBD2; CDR3 protein: CASSRTSGGVETQYF; CDR3 DNA: TGCGCCAGCAGTCGGACTAGCGGGGGGGTAGAGACCCAGTACTTC
clone size: NA; J gene: TRBJ1-6; V gene: TRBV7-8; D gene: NA; CDR3 protein: CASSIQSNNSPLHF; CDR3 DNA: TGTGCCAGCAGTATCCAGTCAAATAATTCACCCCTCCACTTT
clone size: NA; J gene: TRBJ2-5; V gene: TRBV2; D gene: TRBD1; CDR3 protein: CASGDRGFGTQYF; CDR3 DNA: TGTGCCAGCGGGGACAGGGGGTTCGGGACCCAGTACTTC
clone size: NA; J gene: TRBJ2-3; V gene: TRBV29-1; D gene: NA; CDR3 protein: CSAGYGTDTQYF; CDR3 DNA: TGCAGCGCGGGGTACGGCACAGATACGCAGTATTTT
clone size: NA; J gene: TRBJ2-1; V gene: TRBV5-1; D gene: TRBD2; CDR3 protein: CASSGTSGSDEQFF; CDR3 DNA: TGCGCCAGCAGCGGGACTAGCGGGAGCGATGAGCAGTTCTTC
clone size: few; J gene: TRBJ2-7; V gene: TRBV6-5; D gene: TRBD2; CDR3 protein: CASSYTGLGVGYEQYF; CDR3 DNA: TGTGCCAGCAGTTACACGGGACTAGGGGTAGGCTACGAGCAGTACTTC
clone size: NA; J gene: TRBJ1-1; V gene: TRBV5-6; D gene: NA; CDR3 protein: CASSLGRQNTEAFF; CDR3 DNA: TGTGCCAGCAGTCTGGGACGACAGAACACTGAAGCTTTCTTT
clone size: NA; J gene: TRBJ1-2; V gene: TRBV14; D gene: TRBD1; CDR3 protein: CASSRGQGGYGYTF; CDR3 DNA: TGTGCCAGCAGCCGCGGACAGGGAGGGTATGGCTACACCTTC
clone size: NA; J gene: TRBJ1-2; V gene: TRBV18; D gene: NA; CDR3 protein: CASSLARDVLGGYTF; CDR3 DNA: TGTGCCAGCTCATTGGCCAGGGACGTTCTCGGCGGCTACACCTTC
clone size: few; J gene: TRBJ2-2; V gene: TRBV5-6; D gene: TRBD1; CDR3 protein: CASSSDRGRVYTGELFF; CDR3 DNA: TGTGCCAGCAGCTCAGACAGGGGGCGAGTTTACACCGGGGAGCTGTTTTTT
clone size: NA; J gene: TRBJ2-7; V gene: TRBV2; D gene: TRBD2; CDR3 protein: CASSEAGRGYEQYF; CDR3 DNA: TGTGCCAGCAGTGAAGCCGGGCGGGGGTACGAGCAGTACTTC
clone size: NA; J gene: TRBJ1-1; V gene: TRBV5-3; D gene: TRBD1; CDR3 protein: CARSPRQGSRVKAFF; CDR3 DNA: TGTGCCAGAAGCCCCCGACAGGGTTCCCGTGTAAAAGCTTTCTTT
clone size: NA; J gene: TRBJ1-2; V gene: TRBV5-6; D gene: TRBD1; CDR3 protein: CASGDRGRHGYTF; CDR3 DNA: TGTGCCAGCGGGGACAGGGGCCGGCATGGCTACACCTTC
clone size: NA; J gene: TRBJ2-2; V gene: TRBV6-1; D gene: TRBD1; CDR3 protein: CASRGQGDTGELFF; CDR3 DNA: TGTGCCAGCAGGGGACAGGGGGATACCGGGGAGCTGTTTTTT
clone size: few; J gene: TRBJ2-3; V gene: TRBV7-2; D gene: TRBD2; CDR3 protein: CASSLGTSGYTDTQYF; CDR3 DNA: TGTGCCAGCAGCTTGGGGACTAGCGGATACACAGATACGCAGTATTTT
clone size: once; J gene: TRBJ1-2; V gene: TRBV30; D gene: NA; CDR3 protein: CARVGGPNYGYTF; CDR3 DNA: TGTGCCCGGGTGGGGGGCCCTAACTATGGCTACACCTTC
clone size: few; J gene: TRBJ1-2; V gene: TRBV6-6; D gene: NA; CDR3 protein: CASSRDSYYGYTF; CDR3 DNA: TGTGCCAGCAGTCGAGACAGTTACTATGGCTACACCTTC
clone size: NA; J gene: TRBJ2-7; V gene: TRBV6-6; D gene: NA; CDR3 protein: CASTWGAGEQYF; CDR3 DNA: TGTGCCAGCACCTGGGGGGCGGGGGAGCAGTACTTC
clone size: NA; J gene: TRBJ1-1; V gene: TRBV7-3; D gene: NA; CDR3 protein: CASSLVGGSPTEAFF; CDR3 DNA: TGTGCCAGCAGCTTAGTCGGTGGTAGCCCCACTGAAGCTTTCTTT
clone size: NA; J gene: TRBJ2-3; V gene: TRBV7-9; D gene: TRBD2; CDR3 protein: CASSLGTSGYTDTQYF; CDR3 DNA: TGTGCCAGCAGCTTAGGGACTAGCGGGTACACAGATACGCAGTATTTT
clone size: NA; J gene: TRBJ2-5; V gene: TRBV5-4; D gene: NA; CDR3 protein: CASTSGGSQETQYF; CDR3 DNA: TGTGCCAGCACTTCGGGGGGCTCCCAAGAGACCCAGTACTTC
clone size: NA; J gene: TRBJ2-1; V gene: TRBV9; D gene: NA; CDR3 protein: CASSEHGGYNEQFF; CDR3 DNA: TGTGCCAGCAGCGAGCACGGGGGCTACAATGAGCAGTTCTTC
clone size: NA; J gene: TRBJ2-7; V gene: TRBV5-1; D gene: NA; CDR3 protein: CASSLTPEIYEQYF; CDR3 DNA: TGCGCCAGCAGCTTAACCCCCGAGATATACGAGCAGTACTTC
clone size: NA; J gene: TRBJ1-2; V gene: TRBV19; D gene: TRBD1; CDR3 protein: CASTTGQGGYGYTF; CDR3 DNA: TGTGCCAGTACCACCGGACAGGGAGGCTATGGCTACACCTTC
clone size: NA; J gene: TRBJ2-1; V gene: TRBV10-3; D gene: TRBD2; CDR3 protein: CAIGASGRSYNEQFF; CDR3 DNA: TGTGCCATCGGAGCCAGCGGGAGGAGCTACAATGAGCAGTTCTTC
clone size: many; J gene: TRBJ2-6; V gene: TRBV6-1; D gene: TRBD1; CDR3 protein: CASHTGAGANVLTF; CDR3 DNA: TGTGCCAGTCATACAGGGGCTGGGGCCAACGTCCTGACTTTC
clone size: many; J gene: TRBJ1-2; V gene: TRBV7-9; D gene: NA; CDR3 protein: CASSSISGYTF; CDR3 DNA: TGTGCCAGCAGCTCGATTTCCGGCTACACCTTC
clone size: NA; J gene: TRBJ1-4; V gene: TRBV2; D gene: NA; CDR3 protein: CASSGGTLVEKLFF; CDR3 DNA: TGTGCCAGCAGTGGAGGGACCTTAGTGGAAAAACTGTTTTTT
clone size: NA; J gene: TRBJ1-1; V gene: TRBV25-1; D gene: NA; CDR3 protein: CASTYTQNLLNTEAFF; CDR3 DNA: TGTGCCAGCACTTACACTCAGAACCTCCTGAACACTGAAGCTTTCTTT
clone size: once; J gene: TRBJ1-1; V gene: TRBV19; D gene: TRBD1; CDR3 protein: CASSPGQGVHTEAFF; CDR3 DNA: TGTGCCAGTAGTCCCGGACAGGGGGTGCACACTGAAGCTTTCTTT
clone size: NA; J gene: TRBJ2-1; V gene: TRBV7-3; D gene: NA; CDR3 protein: CASSASRNEQFF; CDR3 DNA: TGTGCCAGCAGCGCCTCTAGGAATGAGCAGTTCTTC
clone size: NA; J gene: TRBJ2-3; V gene: TRBV12-5; D gene: NA; CDR3 protein: CARHLRVLTDTQYF; CDR3 DNA: TGTGCTAGACACCTCCGGGTTCTCACAGATACGCAGTATTTT
clone size: NA; J gene: TRBJ1-5; V gene: TRBV7-9; D gene: NA; CDR3 protein: CASSLGGPQHF; CDR3 DNA: TGTGCCAGCAGCTTAGGGGGGCCCCAGCATTTT
clone size: NA; J gene: TRBJ2-7; V gene: TRBV4-3; D gene: TRBD1; CDR3 protein: CASSQDQGDPYEQYF; CDR3 DNA: TGCGCCAGCAGCCAAGACCAGGGGGACCCCTACGAGCAGTACTTC
clone size: NA; J gene: TRBJ1-1; V gene: TRBV29-1; D gene: NA; CDR3 protein: CSVARETEAFF; CDR3 DNA: TGCAGCGTCGCTCGGGAGACTGAAGCTTTCTTT
clone size: few; J gene: TRBJ1-2; V gene: TRBV5-5; D gene: TRBD1; CDR3 protein: CASSYQPGGNGYTF; CDR3 DNA: TGTGCCAGCAGTTATCAGCCAGGGGGCAATGGCTACACCTTC
clone size: few; J gene: TRBJ2-2; V gene: TRBV5-6; D gene: NA; CDR3 protein: CASSFRRGHGELFF; CDR3 DNA: TGTGCCAGCAGCTTCCGGAGGGGGCACGGGGAGCTGTTTTTT
clone size: NA; J gene: TRBJ2-2; V gene: TRBV2; D gene: TRBD1; CDR3 protein: CASSSGTGLGGELFF; CDR3 DNA: TGTGCCAGCAGCTCCGGGACAGGGTTGGGCGGGGAGCTGTTTTTT
clone size: NA; J gene: TRBJ1-1; V gene: TRBV29-1; D gene: NA; CDR3 protein: CSVEGVGGGTEAFF; CDR3 DNA: TGCAGCGTTGAAGGGGTGGGAGGTGGCACTGAAGCTTTCTTT
clone size: few; J gene: TRBJ2-5; V gene: TRBV5-1; D gene: NA; CDR3 protein: CASSLGVSSETQYF; CDR3 DNA: TGCGCCAGCAGCTTGGGTGTTAGCAGCGAGACCCAGTACTTC